Sequencing of this T cell receptor (beta chain) was carried out in a study of technical replicates of blood from a handful of donors. Profiling relied on immunoSEQ multiplex PCR, and the TCRdb table lists in-frame clones only, not all of them. The sample consists of over 55,000 clones, around 97% of them appearing once. Germline assignment: CDR1 SEHNR and CDR2 FQNEAQ (reference sequence). The CDR3 is 14 residues long. Trimming shortened V by 1 base and J by 2 bases, and 6 bases separated the two germline ends. The chain joins TRBV7-9 to TRBJ1-3; weak D call: TRBD1 (5 bases). The sequence was obtained from a human donor in good health. Sequencing input: T cells isolated from PBMCs. The CDR3 region is CASSLVGAGNTIYF. The CDR3 region has the DNA TGTGCCAGCAGCTTAGTAGGGGCTGGAAACACCATATATTTT.